The sequence of this TCR beta chain was determined in a study of cytomegalovirus exposure and HLA in healthy donors. Worth noting for this clone: The antigen remains unidentified.

Study-level points and caveats: A link between a missense DCLRE1C variant and TCR beta V- and J-gene trimming emerged from a later analysis.

This PCR relied on a set of 60 Vbeta primers and 13 Jbeta primers. Using immunoSEQ multiplex PCR, the repertoire was profiled, and TCRdb retains in-frame clones only, with some absent. The sample holds about 200,000 clones, more than 75% seen once. With 4 bases clipped from V and 7 bases from J, the junction kept 12 bases outside the gene matches. Germline V lookup: CDR1 SGHTA, CDR2 FQGNSA. This CDR3 is built from 17 residues. This chain links TRBV7-2 with TRBJ1-4, with 10 bases lining up with TRBD1. The sample consisted of PBMCs. The sequence was obtained from a woman aged 18-29 years in good health and CMV-seronegative. The CDR3 region is CASSSTRQGARGEKLFF. The CDR3, as DNA: TGTGCCAGCAGCTCGACCAGACAGGGGGCAAGGGGTGAAAAACTGTTTTTT.